The 20 T cell receptor beta chains given below trace back to one sample, sequenced in a study of CD8 T cells in ankylosing spondylitis (dated by TCRdb to about 2017). The receptor library was made with 5' RACE. The sample was run on an Illumina HiSeq 2500. TCRdb trimmed the raw reads at Q25, called clones with MiXCR and kept productive beta chains. Every distinct CDR3 protein forms one entry, paired with its most common genes and DNA. The sample has about 320,000 distinct CDR3 sequences on record, 11% of them singletons. The ten largest clones add up to more than 7% of the sample. Material for sequencing was blood, either unsorted or a sorted T cell fraction (not recorded which). All receptors come from a female donor with ankylosing spondylitis or in good health (not recorded which).

J is TRBJ2-6 and V is TRBV15; D possibly corresponds to TRBD1 (6 bases). Germline V lookup: CDR1 LNHNV, CDR2 YYDKDF (reference sequence). V was pared by 5 bases and J by 4 bases, with 12 bases between. The CDR3 sequence is 15 residues long. The CDR3 sequence is CATSQQGSGANVLTF. The CDR3, as DNA: TGTGCCACCAGCCAACAGGGATCCGGGGCCAACGTCCTGACTTTC.

This clonotype came up many times. The chain recombines TRBV15 with TRBJ2-3; D is ambiguous. Trimming cost V 4 bases and J 3 bases, with 2 bases left between them. The CDR3 runs to 11 residues. Germline CDR1 is LNHNV and CDR2 is YYDKDF (reference sequence). CDR3 sequence reads: CATSKTDTQYF. As DNA, the CDR3 is TGTGCCACCAGCAAAACAGATACGCAGTATTTT.

This clonotype was detected once. The junction departs from the called germline gene at one end, perhaps through a read error. V gene TRBV12-3 or TRBV12-4 combines with J gene TRBJ2-1, with 9 nucleotides matching TRBD1. This CDR3 spans 18 amino acids. The CDR3 DNA reads as TGTGCCAGCAGTTTAAGGTCCGGGGCGGGACAGGGTTACAGTGAGCAGTTCTTC. It is translated as CASSLRSGAGQGYSEQFF.

This clonotype was detected only a few times. The genes are TRBV20-1 and TRBJ2-5, with a weak D call TRBD1 (6 bases). The CDR3 is made up of 14 amino acids. Between the trimmed V and J ends, which lost 6 bases and 5 bases, there was a span of 19 bases. From germline, CDR1 is DFQATT and CDR2 SNEGSKA (reference sequence). The CDR3 nucleotides are TGCAGTGCAAGGACAGAGCCCCCGGGGGAGACCCAGTACTTC. Its translation is CSARTEPPGETQYF.

This clonotype was seen a handful of times. The genes are TRBV20-1 and TRBJ2-5, with D maybe TRBD2 (6 bases). Trimming cost V 4 bases and J 5 bases, with 14 bases left between them. The germline CDR1 and CDR2 sequences are DFQATT and SNEGSKA (reference sequence). There are 13 residues in the CDR3. The DNA of the CDR3 is TGCAGTGCTACGGGACTCCTCGGGGAGACCCAGTACTTC. This codes for CSATGLLGETQYF.

There are many counts of this clonotype. V is TRBV27 and J is TRBJ1-3, with a possible D match to TRBD1 (5 bases). Looked up from germline, CDR1 is MNHEY and CDR2 is SMNVEV (reference sequence). CDR3 length: 14 residues. The germline V and J ends were trimmed by 8 bases and 4 bases, with 15 bases remaining between them. The CDR3 region has the DNA TGTGCCAGCCGAAAGGGGATGGAAGGAAACACCATATATTTT. This translates into CASRKGMEGNTIYF.

The rearrangement uses TRBV2 and TRBJ2-2, with 9 bases fitting TRBD1. Per the germline V gene, CDR1 is SNHLY and CDR2 is FYNNEI. J lost 6 bases, V lost 9 bases, and 11 bases had no gene match. This CDR3 comprises 15 residues. CDR3 coding DNA: TGTGCCAGAGAGCAGGGACAGGGCAAATCCGGGGAGCTGTTTTTT. It specifies CAREQGQGKSGELFF.

Points on this clonotype: A single base separates this from a much larger clone, so it may be a read error. This sequence joins TRBV4-2 and TRBJ2-5; no reliable D call. Germline CDR1 is LGHNA and CDR2 is YNFKEQ. The CDR3 length is 16 residues. CDR3 sequence: CASSQDGAIKQETLYF. The CDR3 nucleotides are TGTGCCAGCAGCCAAGATGGCGCTATCAAACAAGAGACCCTGTACTTC.

The rearrangement joins TRBV6-1 to TRBJ2-2; TRBD2 matches at 7 bases. Looked up from germline, CDR1 is MNHNS and CDR2 is SASEGT. The CDR3 is 17 amino acids. Trimming took 1 base from V and 5 from J; bases not matched to a gene: 10. Here the CDR3 reads CASSEEFWGGRTGELFF. In nucleotides, the CDR3 is TGTGCCAGCAGTGAAGAGTTCTGGGGGGGACGAACCGGGGAGCTGTTTTTT.

This clonotype has ten or more counts. The chain combines TRBV28 with TRBJ1-4, with a tentative D call TRBD1 (5 bases). The CDR3 totals 14 residues. V was clipped by 6 bases and J by 8 bases, with 16 bases between them. Per the germline V gene, CDR1 is MDHEN and CDR2 is SYDVKM. CDR3 bases: TGTGCCAGCAGCCTAGGAGGGGTGGACGAAAAACTGTTTTTT. This gives the protein CASSLGGVDEKLFF.

On this clonotype itself: This may come from a read error, since a much larger clone is one base off. This chain uses TRBV28 with TRBJ1-2, with 8 bases identical to TRBD1. Germline-derived CDR1 and CDR2 are MDHEN and SYDVKM. The CDR3 is made up of 13 amino acids. CDR3 sequence reads: CASRRTGSYGSTF. The CDR3 bases are TGTGCCAGCAGGCGGACAGGGTCATATGGCTCCACCTTC.

At least ten counts were recorded for this clonotype. This chain links TRBV5-1 with TRBJ2-1; TRBD2 is a possible D gene (5 bases). This CDR3 comprises 14 residues. V lost 0 bases and J lost 8, with 12 bases in between. The germline gives CDR1 SGHRS, CDR2 YFSETQ. The CDR3 coding sequence is TGCGCCAGCAGCTTGGAAACGGGGTGGGATGAGCAGTTCTTC. Amino acid sequence: CASSLETGWDEQFF.

CDR3 sequence reads: CSARTPKNYNEQFF. The CDR3 nucleotides read TGCAGTGCTAGGACACCGAAAAACTACAATGAGCAGTTCTTC. The chain couples TRBV20-1 to TRBJ2-1; D is undetermined. The CDR3 is 14 amino acids. V shed 3 bases and J shed 3 bases, with 12 bases lying between them. The germline gives CDR1 DFQATT, CDR2 SNEGSKA (reference sequence).

This clonotype was detected ten times or more. V gene TRBV4-1 combines with J gene TRBJ2-5; D is uncertain. The CDR3 extends over 15 amino acids. CDR1 MGHRA and CDR2 YSYEKL come from the germline V gene. Trimming removed 0 bases at V and 4 bases at J, with 12 bases between. CDR3 protein: CASSQDSGFGETQYF. In DNA, the CDR3 is TGCGCCAGCAGCCAAGACTCCGGGTTTGGAGAGACCCAGTACTTC.

The chain couples TRBV5-1 to TRBJ1-4; 8 nucleotides line up with TRBD1. The CDR3 has 15 amino acids. From germline, CDR1 is SGHRS and CDR2 YFSETQ. V dropped 4 bases and J dropped 7; count of bases not matched to a gene: 9. The CDR3 reads CASSTQGAALEKLFF. As DNA, the CDR3 is TGCGCCAGCAGCACCCAGGGGGCTGCTCTTGAAAAACTGTTTTTT.

This clonotype appeared many times. The genes are TRBV20-1 and TRBJ2-7; 7 positions match TRBD1. The trim removed 5 bases at V and 4 bases at J, leaving 8 bases unmatched. This CDR3 region has 13 residues. Germline values: CDR1 DFQATT, CDR2 SNEGSKA (reference sequence). The CDR3 region is CSAPPGGLYEQYF. The CDR3 region has the DNA TGCAGTGCTCCACCAGGGGGTTTATACGAGCAGTACTTC.

This rearrangement joins TRBV20-1 to TRBJ1-6; the D is unclear. Germline lookup yields CDR1 DFQATT and CDR2 SNEGSKA (reference sequence). V lost 5 bases to trimming and J lost 10 bases, with 18 bases between them. The CDR3 consists of 14 residues. The CDR3 spells CSAPFGGESSPLHF. The CDR3 nucleotides are TGCAGTGCTCCATTCGGCGGGGAGAGCTCACCCCTCCACTTT.

This clonotype was seen repeatedly, ten times or more. This rearrangement joins TRBV5-1 to TRBJ2-5; no reliable D call. V lost 1 base and J 0 bases, leaving 4 bases between the germline ends. The germline V gene encodes CDR1 SGHRS and CDR2 YFSETQ. The length of the CDR3 is 13 residues. CDR3 sequence: CASSLWYQETQYF. In DNA form, the CDR3 reads TGCGCCAGCAGCTTGTGGTACCAAGAGACCCAGTACTTC. Combining the CDR3 with reference TRBV5-1 and TRBJ2-5 gives the whole variable domain KAGVTQTPRYLIKTRGQQVTLSCSPISGHRSVSWYQQTPGQGLQFLFEYFSETQRNKGNFPGRFSGRQFSNSRSEMNVSTLELGDSALYLCASSLWYQETQYFGPGTRLLVL.

The genes are TRBV4-1 and TRBJ2-2; TRBD2 matches 8 bases. The CDR3 runs 16 residues. Germline CDR1 reads MGHRA; CDR2 reads YSYEKL. V trimming: 0 bases; J trimming: 4 bases; junction bases outside the gene matches: 4. This CDR3 is CASSQDRGGPTGELFF. The CDR3 coding sequence is TGCGCCAGCAGCCAAGATCGGGGGGGCCCCACCGGGGAGCTGTTTTTT.

In this sample, this clonotype turned up many times. The chain carries TRBV29-1 and TRBJ2-2; no definite D call. Germline CDR1 reads SQVTM; CDR2 reads ANQGSEA. The CDR3 consists of 12 residues. The V and J ends lost 3 bases and 4 bases respectively, with 6 bases between them. The CDR3 coding sequence is TGCAGCGTTGATAAGGGCACCGGGGAGCTGTTTTTT. It yields the protein CSVDKGTGELFF.